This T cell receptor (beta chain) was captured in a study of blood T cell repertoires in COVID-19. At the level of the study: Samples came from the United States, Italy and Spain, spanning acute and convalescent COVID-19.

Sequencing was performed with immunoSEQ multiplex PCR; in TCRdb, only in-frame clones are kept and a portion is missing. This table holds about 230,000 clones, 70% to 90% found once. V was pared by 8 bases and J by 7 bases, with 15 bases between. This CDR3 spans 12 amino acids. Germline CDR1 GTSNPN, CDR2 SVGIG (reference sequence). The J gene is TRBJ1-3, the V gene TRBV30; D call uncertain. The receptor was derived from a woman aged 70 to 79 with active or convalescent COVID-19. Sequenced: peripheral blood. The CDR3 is CARTGLSNTIYF. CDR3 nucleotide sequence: TGTGCCCGGACGGGTTTATCGAACACCATATATTTT. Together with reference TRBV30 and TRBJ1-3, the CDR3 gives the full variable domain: SQTIHQWPATLVQPVGSPLSLECTVEGTSNPNLYWYRQAAGRGLQLLFYSVGIGQISSEVPQNLSASRPQDRQFILSSKKLLLSDSGFYLCARTGLSNTIYFGEGSWLTVV.